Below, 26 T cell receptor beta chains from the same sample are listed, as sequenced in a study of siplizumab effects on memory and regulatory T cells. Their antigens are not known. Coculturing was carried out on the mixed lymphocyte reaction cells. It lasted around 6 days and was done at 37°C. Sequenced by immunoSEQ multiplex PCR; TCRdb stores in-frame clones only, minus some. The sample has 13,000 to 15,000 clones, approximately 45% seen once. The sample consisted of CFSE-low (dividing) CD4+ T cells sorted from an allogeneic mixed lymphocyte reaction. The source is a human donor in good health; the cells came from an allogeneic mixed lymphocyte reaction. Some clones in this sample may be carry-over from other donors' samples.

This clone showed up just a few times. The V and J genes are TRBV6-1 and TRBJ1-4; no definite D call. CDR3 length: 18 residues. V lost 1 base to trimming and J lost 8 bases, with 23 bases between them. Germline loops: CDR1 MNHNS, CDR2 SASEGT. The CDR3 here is CASSEVIYSRYGDEKLFF. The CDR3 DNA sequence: TGTGCCAGCAGTGAAGTTATTTATTCGCGGTATGGCGACGAAAAACTGTTTTTT.

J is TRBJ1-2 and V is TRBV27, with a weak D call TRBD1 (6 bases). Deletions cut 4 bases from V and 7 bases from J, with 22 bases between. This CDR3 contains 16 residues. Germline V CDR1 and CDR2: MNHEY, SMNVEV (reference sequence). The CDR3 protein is CASSSLFGQGLSGYTF. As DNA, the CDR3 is TGTGCCAGCAGTTCCTTGTTCGGGCAGGGGTTAAGTGGCTACACCTTC.

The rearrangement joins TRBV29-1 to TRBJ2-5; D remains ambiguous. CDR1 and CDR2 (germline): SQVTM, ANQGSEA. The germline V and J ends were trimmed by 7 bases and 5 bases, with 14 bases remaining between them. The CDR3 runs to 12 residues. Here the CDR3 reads CSATTTAETQYF. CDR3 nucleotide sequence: TGCAGCGCAACTACTACGGCCGAGACCCAGTACTTC.

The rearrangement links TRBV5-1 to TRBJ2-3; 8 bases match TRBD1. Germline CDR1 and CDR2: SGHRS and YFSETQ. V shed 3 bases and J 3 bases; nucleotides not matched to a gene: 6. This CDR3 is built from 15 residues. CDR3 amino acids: CASSWTGWGTDTQYF. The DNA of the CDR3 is TGCGCCAGCAGCTGGACAGGGTGGGGGACAGATACGCAGTATTTT.

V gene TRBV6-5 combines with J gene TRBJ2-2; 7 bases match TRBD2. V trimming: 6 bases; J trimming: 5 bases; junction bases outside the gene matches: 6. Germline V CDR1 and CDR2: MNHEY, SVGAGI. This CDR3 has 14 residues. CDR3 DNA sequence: TGTGCCAGCAGCGTCTTCGGGGGGACCGGGGAGCTGTTTTTT. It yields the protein CASSVFGGTGELFF.

DNA of the CDR3: TGTGCCAGCAGCTTCCCCGGGCCCCCCTACGAGCAGTACTTC. Protein product: CASSFPGPPYEQYF. The rearrangement joins TRBV7-8 to TRBJ2-7; D gene unclear. V lost 3 bases, J lost 2 bases, and 11 bases lay in between. This CDR3 comprises 14 residues. Per the germline V gene, CDR1 is SGHVS and CDR2 is FQNEAQ.

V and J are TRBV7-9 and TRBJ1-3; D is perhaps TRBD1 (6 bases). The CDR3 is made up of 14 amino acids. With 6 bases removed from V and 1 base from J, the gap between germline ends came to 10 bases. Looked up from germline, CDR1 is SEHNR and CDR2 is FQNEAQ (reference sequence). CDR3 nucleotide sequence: TGTGCCAGCAGATCTCAGGGGTCTGGAAACACCATATATTTT. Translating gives CASRSQGSGNTIYF.

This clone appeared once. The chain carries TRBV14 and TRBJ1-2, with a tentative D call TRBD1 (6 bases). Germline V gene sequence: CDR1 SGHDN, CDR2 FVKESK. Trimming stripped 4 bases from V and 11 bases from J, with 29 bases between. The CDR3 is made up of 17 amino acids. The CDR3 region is CASSLSGGRTAVWGYTF. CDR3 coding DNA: TGTGCCAGCAGCCTTTCGGGGGGGCGTACAGCCGTATGGGGGTACACCTTC.

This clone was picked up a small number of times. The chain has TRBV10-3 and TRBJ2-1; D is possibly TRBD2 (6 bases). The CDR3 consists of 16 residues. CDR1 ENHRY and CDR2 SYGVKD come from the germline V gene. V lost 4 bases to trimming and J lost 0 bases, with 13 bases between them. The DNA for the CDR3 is TGTGCCATCAGTGCCTTCGCGGGAAGCTCCTACAATGAGCAGTTCTTC. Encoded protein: CAISAFAGSSYNEQFF.

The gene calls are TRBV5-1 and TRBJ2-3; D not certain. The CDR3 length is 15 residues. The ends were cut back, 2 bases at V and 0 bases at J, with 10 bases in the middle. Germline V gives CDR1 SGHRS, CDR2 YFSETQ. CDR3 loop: CASSFINPSTDTQYF. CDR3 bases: TGCGCCAGCAGCTTTATAAACCCGAGCACAGATACGCAGTATTTT.

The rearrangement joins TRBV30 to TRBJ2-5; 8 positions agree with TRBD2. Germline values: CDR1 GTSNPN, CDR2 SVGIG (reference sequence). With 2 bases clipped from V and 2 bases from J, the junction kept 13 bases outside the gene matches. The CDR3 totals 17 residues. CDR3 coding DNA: TGTGCCTGGAGTTTTATAGTATCGGGAGGGCGACAAGAGACCCAGTACTTC. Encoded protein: CAWSFIVSGGRQETQYF.

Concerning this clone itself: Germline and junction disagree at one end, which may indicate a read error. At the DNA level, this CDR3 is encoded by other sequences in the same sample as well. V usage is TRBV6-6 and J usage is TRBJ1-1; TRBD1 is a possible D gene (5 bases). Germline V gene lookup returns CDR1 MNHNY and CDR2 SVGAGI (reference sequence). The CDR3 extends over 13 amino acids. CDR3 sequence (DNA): TGTGCCAGCAACCTACAGGTCGCCACTGAAGCCTTCTTT. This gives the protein CASNLQVATEAFF.

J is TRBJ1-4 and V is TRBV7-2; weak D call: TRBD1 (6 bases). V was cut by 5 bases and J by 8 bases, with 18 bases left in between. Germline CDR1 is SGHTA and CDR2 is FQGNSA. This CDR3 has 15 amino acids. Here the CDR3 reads CASSLKTGSREKLFF. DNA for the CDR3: TGTGCCAGCAGCCTTAAAACAGGGTCAAGGGAAAAACTGTTTTTT.

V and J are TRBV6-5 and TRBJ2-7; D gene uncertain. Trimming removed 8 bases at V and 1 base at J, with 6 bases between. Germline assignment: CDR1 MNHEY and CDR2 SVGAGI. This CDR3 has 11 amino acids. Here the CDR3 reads CASVGSYEQYF. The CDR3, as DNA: TGTGCCAGCGTCGGTTCCTACGAGCAGTACTTC.

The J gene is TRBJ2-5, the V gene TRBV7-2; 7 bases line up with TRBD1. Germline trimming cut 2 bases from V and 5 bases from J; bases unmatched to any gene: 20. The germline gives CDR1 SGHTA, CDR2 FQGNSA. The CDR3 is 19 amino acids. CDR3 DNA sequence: TGTGCCAGCAGCTTAAGGGGGCTAGCTGTATTTAAGGAACGTGAGACCCAGTACTTC. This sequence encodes CASSLRGLAVFKERETQYF.

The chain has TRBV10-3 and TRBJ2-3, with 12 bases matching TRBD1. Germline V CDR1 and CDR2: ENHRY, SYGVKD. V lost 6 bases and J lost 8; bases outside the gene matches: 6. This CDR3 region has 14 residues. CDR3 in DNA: TGTGCCATCAGCGCGGGACAGGGGGCCCGTACGCAGTATTTT. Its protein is CAISAGQGARTQYF.

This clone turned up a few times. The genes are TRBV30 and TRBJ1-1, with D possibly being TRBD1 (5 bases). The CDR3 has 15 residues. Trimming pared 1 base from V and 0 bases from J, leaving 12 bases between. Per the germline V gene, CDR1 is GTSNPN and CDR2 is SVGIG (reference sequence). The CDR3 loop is CAWSAQGSLNTEAFF. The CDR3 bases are TGTGCCTGGAGTGCTCAGGGATCCCTGAACACTGAAGCTTTCTTT. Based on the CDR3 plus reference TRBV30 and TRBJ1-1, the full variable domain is SQTIHQWPATLVQPVGSPLSLECTVEGTSNPNLYWYRQAAGRGLQLLFYSVGIGQISSEVPQNLSASRPQDRQFILSSKKLLLSDSGFYLCAWSAQGSLNTEAFFGQGTRLTVV.

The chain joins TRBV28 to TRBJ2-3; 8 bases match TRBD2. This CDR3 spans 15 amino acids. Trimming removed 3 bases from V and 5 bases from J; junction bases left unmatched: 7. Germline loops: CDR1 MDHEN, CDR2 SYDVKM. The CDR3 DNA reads TGTGCCAGCAGTTTCTCAGGCGGGAGGCGAGATACGCAGTATTTT. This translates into CASSFSGGRRDTQYF.

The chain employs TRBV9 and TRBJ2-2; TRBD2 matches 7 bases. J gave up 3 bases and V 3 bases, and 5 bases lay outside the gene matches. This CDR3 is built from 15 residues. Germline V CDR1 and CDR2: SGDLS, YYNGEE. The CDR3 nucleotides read TGTGCCAGCAGCGAGTCTAGCGGTTACACCGGGGAGCTGTTTTTT. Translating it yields CASSESSGYTGELFF.

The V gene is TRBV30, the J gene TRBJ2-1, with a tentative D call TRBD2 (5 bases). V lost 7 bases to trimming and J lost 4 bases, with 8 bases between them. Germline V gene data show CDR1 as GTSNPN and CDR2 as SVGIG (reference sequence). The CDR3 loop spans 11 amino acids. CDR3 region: CASGSYNEQFF. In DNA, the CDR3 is TGTGCCTCGGGGAGTTACAATGAGCAGTTCTTC.

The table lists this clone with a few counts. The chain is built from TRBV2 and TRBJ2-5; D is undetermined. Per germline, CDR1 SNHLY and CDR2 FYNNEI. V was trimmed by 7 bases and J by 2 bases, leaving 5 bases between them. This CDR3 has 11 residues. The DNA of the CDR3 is TGTGCCAGCAAACCGCAAGAGACCCAGTACTTC. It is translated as CASKPQETQYF. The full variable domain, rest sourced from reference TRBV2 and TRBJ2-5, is EPEVTQTPSHQVTQMGQEVILRCVPISNHLYFYWYRQILGQKVEFLVSFYNNEISEKSEIFDDQFSVERPDGSNFTLKIRSTKLEDSAMYFCASKPQETQYFGPGTRLLVL.

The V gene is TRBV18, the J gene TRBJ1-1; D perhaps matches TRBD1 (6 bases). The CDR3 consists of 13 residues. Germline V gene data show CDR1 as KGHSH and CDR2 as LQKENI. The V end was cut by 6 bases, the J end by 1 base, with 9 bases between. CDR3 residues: CASSQQGNTEAFF. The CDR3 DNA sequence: TGTGCCAGCTCGCAACAGGGGAACACTGAAGCTTTCTTT.

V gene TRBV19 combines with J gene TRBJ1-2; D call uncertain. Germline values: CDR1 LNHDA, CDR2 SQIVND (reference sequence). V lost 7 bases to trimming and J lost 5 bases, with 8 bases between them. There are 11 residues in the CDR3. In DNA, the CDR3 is TGTGCCAGTAAGCAGGAATATGGCTACACCTTC. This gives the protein CASKQEYGYTF.

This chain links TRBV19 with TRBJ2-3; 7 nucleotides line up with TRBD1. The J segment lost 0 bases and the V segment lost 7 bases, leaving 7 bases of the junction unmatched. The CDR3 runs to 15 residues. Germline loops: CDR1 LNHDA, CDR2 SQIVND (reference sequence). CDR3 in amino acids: CASTDRVRSTDTQYF. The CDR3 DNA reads TGTGCCAGTACCGACAGGGTTCGAAGCACAGATACGCAGTATTTT.

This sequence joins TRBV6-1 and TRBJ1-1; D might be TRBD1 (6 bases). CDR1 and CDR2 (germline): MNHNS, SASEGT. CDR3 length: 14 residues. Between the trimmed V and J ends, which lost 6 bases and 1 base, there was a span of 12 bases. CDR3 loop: CASRDSLRNTEAFF. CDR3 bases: TGTGCCAGCAGGGACAGCCTTAGGAACACTGAAGCTTTCTTT.

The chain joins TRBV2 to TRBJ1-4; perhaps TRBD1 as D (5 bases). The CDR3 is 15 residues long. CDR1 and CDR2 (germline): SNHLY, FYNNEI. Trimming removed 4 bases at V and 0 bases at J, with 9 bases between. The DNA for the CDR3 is TGTGCCAGCAGTGCGGGGGTCGCAACTAATGAAAAACTGTTTTTT. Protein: CASSAGVATNEKLFF.